The sample holds one count of the clone carrying this TCR beta chain. Treatment noted: roughly 19 received Ad26.COV2.S at low or high dose, single or two shots; 5 received placebo; per-sample allocation not given. At day 63 after the first vaccine or placebo injection, samples were drawn. Immunization relied on an Ad26 vector, which expressed Wuhan-strain SARS-CoV-2 spike. The data were produced by immunoSEQ multiplex PCR, yet TCRdb's version contains in-frame clones alone and is incomplete. The table shows 300,000 to 450,000 clones, with around 83% occurring only once. This entry is derived from a study of Ad26.COV2.S vaccination and SARS-CoV-2 variants. Overall study: Doses of Ad26.COV2.S were injected into muscle once or twice, 56 days apart.

CDR3 length: 12 residues. V trimming: 4 bases; J trimming: 5 bases; junction bases outside the gene matches: 2. Germline CDR1 is SGHNT and CDR2 is YENEEA. The rearrangement links TRBV11-3 to TRBJ2-7; 7 nucleotides line up with TRBD1. The sequences come from peripheral blood, collected in a trial of Ad26.COV2.S vaccine versus placebo. This TCR derives from a person between 18 and 65 years old who received the Ad26.COV2.S COVID-19 vaccine or a placebo. CDR3 in DNA: TGTGCCAGCAGCTCCCAGGGGGACGAGCAGTACTTC. This gives the protein CASSSQGDEQYF.